This T cell receptor (beta chain) was captured in a study of CD8 T cells in Susac syndrome. After extraction with the RNeasy kit, about 0.5 to 1 ug of the RNA was reverse transcribed using random hexamers. Across 54 Vbeta and 13 Jbeta, TCR beta CDR3 was amplified with immunoSEQ multiplex PCR. TCRdb redid the calling of the immunoSEQ multiplex PCR reads with MiXCR, one entry per CDR3 protein. The sample shows more than 100,000 distinct CDR3 sequences, more than 90% of them seen only once. The CDR3 runs 15 residues. The germline V gene has CDR1 SEHNR and CDR2 FQNEAQ (reference sequence). V lost 5 bases, J lost 6 bases, and 19 bases lay in between. Sequencing targeted TCR beta in T cells from blood (CD8+ and CD4+). TEMRA cells were FACS-enriched and CD8+ and CD4+ T cells negatively isolated.

The chain couples TRBV7-9 to TRBJ1-2, with a tentative D call TRBD1 (5 bases). The material sequenced was CD4+ T cells from PBMCs. This sequence was found in a human donor in good health. Written as DNA, the CDR3 is TGTGCCAGCAGCGACAGAGGGACGGAGTATGATGGCTACACCTTC. Encoded protein: CASSDRGTEYDGYTF.